This paragraph covers one TCR beta chain sequence. Its antigen is not known. This sample was taken from a study of cytomegalovirus exposure and HLA in healthy donors. Overall study results and limits: Most TCRs appeared rarely, but some public TCRs recurred in many donors. The presence/absence work took it that sequencing depth was about the same across donors.

The CDR3 has 10 residues. With 6 bases removed from V and 11 bases from J, the gap between germline ends came to 10 bases. Germline values: CDR1 SNHLY, CDR2 FYNNEI. 13 Jbeta primers and 60 Vbeta primers were used for the PCR. Libraries were prepared by immunoSEQ multiplex PCR; TCRdb keeps only in-frame clonotypes and omits some of them. The table records fewer than 150,000 clones, 60% to 85% of them present only once. This chain links TRBV2 with TRBJ1-1; perhaps TRBD1 as D (5 bases). The sequenced sample was PBMCs. This clonotype originated in a male donor in good health and CMV-seronegative. The chain's CDR3 is CASSGHQAFF. The CDR3 DNA is TGTGCCAGCAGCGGACATCAGGCTTTCTTT.